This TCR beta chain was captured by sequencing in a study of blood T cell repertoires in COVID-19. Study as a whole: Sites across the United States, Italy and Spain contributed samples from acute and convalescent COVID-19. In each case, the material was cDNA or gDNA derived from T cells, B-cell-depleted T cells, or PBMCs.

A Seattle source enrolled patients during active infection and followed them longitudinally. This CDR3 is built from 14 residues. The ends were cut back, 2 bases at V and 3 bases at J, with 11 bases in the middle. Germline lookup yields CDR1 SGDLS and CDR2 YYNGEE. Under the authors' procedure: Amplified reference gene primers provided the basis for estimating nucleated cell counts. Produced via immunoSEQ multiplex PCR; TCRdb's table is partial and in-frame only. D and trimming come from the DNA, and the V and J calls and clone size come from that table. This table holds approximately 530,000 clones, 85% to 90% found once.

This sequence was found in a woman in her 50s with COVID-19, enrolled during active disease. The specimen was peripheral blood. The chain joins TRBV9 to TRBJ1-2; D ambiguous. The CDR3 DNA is TGTGCCAGCAGCGTCGATCGAACTGACTATGGCTACACCTTC. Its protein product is CASSVDRTDYGYTF.